These 12 T cell receptor beta chains share one sample of origin, sequenced in a study of cytomegalovirus exposure and HLA in healthy donors. With 60 Vbeta and 13 Jbeta primers, the PCR was carried out. The data were produced by immunoSEQ multiplex PCR, yet TCRdb's version contains in-frame clones alone and is incomplete. Here the sample spans about 88,000 clones, 79% being singletons. Sequenced sample: PBMCs. The receptors originated from a man aged 25-45 years in good health and CMV-seronegative.

The chain has TRBV27 and TRBJ1-1; D not certain. This CDR3 is built from 12 residues. Germline values: CDR1 MNHEY, CDR2 SMNVEV (reference sequence). Trimming left V 5 bases short and J 0 bases short, with 4 bases between. The CDR3 bases are TGTGCCAGCAGTACAGTGAACACTGAAGCTTTCTTT. Translated: CASSTVNTEAFF.

The V call is TRBV21-1, the J call TRBJ1-4; the table names TRBD1, a call not compared with the DNA. TRBV21-1 has pseudogene status. CDR3 length: 15 amino acids. In DNA, the CDR3 is TGTGCCAGCAGCAAAGTCACAGGGATGGTTGAAAAACTGTTTTTT. This translates into CASSKVTGMVEKLFF.

This clone was seen only a few times. CDR3 amino acids: CAWSRSGGADTQYF. In nucleotides, the CDR3 is TGTGCCTGGAGTAGGAGCGGGGGGGCAGATACGCAGTATTTT. J is TRBJ2-3 and V is TRBV30, with 10 bases matching TRBD2. This CDR3 comprises 14 residues. Germline V CDR1 and CDR2: GTSNPN, SVGIG (reference sequence). J was trimmed by 4 bases and V by 2 bases; bases with no gene match: 3.

Points on this clone: This sample also contains other DNA sequences that code for the same CDR3. The CDR3 region is CASSLAGLAGTDTQYF. The CDR3 region has the DNA TGTGCCAGCAGCTTGGCGGGACTAGCGGGAACAGATACGCAGTATTTT. The V call is TRBV5-4, the J call TRBJ2-3; 13 bases match TRBD2. CDR1 is SGHNT and CDR2 is YYREEE in the germline V gene (reference sequence). With 0 bases clipped from V and 3 bases from J, the junction kept 1 base outside the gene matches. The CDR3 runs 16 residues.

A remark on this clone: Other DNA sequences in the sample encode the same CDR3. The chain combines TRBV4-1 with TRBJ1-2; D is unresolved. CDR3 length: 12 residues. CDR1 and CDR2 from the germline V gene are MGHRA and YSYEKL. V was pared by 0 bases and J by 5 bases, with 4 bases between. The CDR3 DNA reads as TGCGCCAGCAGCCAAGATCGTTATGGCTACACCTTC. It yields the protein CASSQDRYGYTF.

The V gene is TRBV18, the J gene TRBJ1-5; the match to TRBD1 covers 7 bases. CDR1 and CDR2 (germline): KGHSH, LQKENI. Germline trimming cut 4 bases from V and 7 bases from J; bases unmatched to any gene: 10. CDR3 size: 15 residues. The CDR3: CASSRDQTGSQPQHF. In nucleotides, the CDR3 is TGTGCCAGCTCACGCGACCAGACAGGGTCCCAGCCCCAGCATTTT.

The chain employs TRBV19 and TRBJ2-2; weak D call: TRBD1 (6 bases). This CDR3 region has 14 residues. V lost 7 bases, J lost 0 bases, and 9 bases lay in between. Germline CDR1 and CDR2: LNHDA and SQIVND (reference sequence). CDR3 sequence reads: CASKGGPNTGELFF. The DNA of the CDR3 is TGTGCCAGTAAAGGGGGACCGAACACCGGGGAGCTGTTTTTT.

The gene calls are TRBV19 and TRBJ2-6; D uncertain. Trimming left V 3 bases short and J 0 bases short, with 9 bases between. Germline CDR1 LNHDA, CDR2 SQIVND (reference sequence). This CDR3 contains 16 residues. CDR3 in DNA: TGTGCCAGTAGTATCCCCTCGGGCTCTGGGGCCAACGTCCTGACTTTC. This gives the protein CASSIPSGSGANVLTF. The full variable domain, completed using reference TRBV19 and TRBJ2-6, is DGGITQSPKYLFRKEGQNVTLSCEQNLNHDAMYWYRQDPGQGLRLIYYSQIVNDFQKGDIAEGYSVSREKKESFPLTVTSAQKNPTAFYLCASSIPSGSGANVLTFGAGSRLTVL.

This sequence joins TRBV27 and TRBJ1-2; no clear D. V gave up 0 bases and J gave up 6 bases, with 8 bases separating them. The CDR3 is made up of 13 amino acids. Germline lookup yields CDR1 MNHEY and CDR2 SMNVEV (reference sequence). This chain's CDR3 is CASSLSRVHGYTF. CDR3 in DNA: TGTGCCAGCAGTTTATCGAGGGTTCATGGCTACACCTTC.

The chain couples TRBV10-3 to TRBJ1-1; maybe TRBD1 (6 bases). Looked up from germline, CDR1 is ENHRY and CDR2 is SYGVKD. This CDR3 has 13 amino acids. V was pared by 7 bases and J by 5 bases, with 14 bases between. The CDR3 here is CAITQTGGTEAFF. The CDR3 region has the DNA TGTGCCATCACCCAGACAGGAGGTACTGAAGCTTTCTTT.

This sequence joins TRBV28 and TRBJ1-2, with D hard to call. Germline lookup yields CDR1 MDHEN and CDR2 SYDVKM. V was cut by 10 bases and J by 4 bases, with 10 bases left in between. This CDR3 region has 11 residues. The chain's CDR3 is CAILSGYGYTF. CDR3 in DNA: TGTGCCATCCTATCGGGCTATGGCTACACCTTC.

The chain links TRBV15 to TRBJ2-5; TRBD2 aligns across 12 bases. CDR1 is LNHNV and CDR2 is YYDKDF in the germline V gene (reference sequence). This CDR3 has 17 residues. V was clipped by 6 bases and J by 5 bases; unmatched bases: 13. The CDR3 nucleotides are TGTGCCACCAGGGCCCGGACTAGCGGGACTCCTGGGGAGACCCAGTACTTC. Translating it yields CATRARTSGTPGETQYF.